These 9 T cell receptor beta chains were all obtained from the same sample, sequenced in a study of shared clonotypes between healthy human individuals. The method was immunoSEQ multiplex PCR; TCRdb's version includes in-frame clones alone and lacks a portion of them. The sample carries around 700,000 clones, about two thirds recorded once. Sequenced sample: memory CD4+ T cells sorted from blood. The sample's subset: CD45RA-negative fraction. Receptors were obtained from a woman aged 25 to 39 in good health.

This clone occurred once. This chain joins TRBV5-6 and TRBJ1-2; D call uncertain. CDR3 length: 15 residues. With 3 bases removed from V and 8 bases from J, the gap between germline ends came to 20 bases. Germline V gene sequence: CDR1 SGHDT, CDR2 YYEEEE. CDR3 DNA: TGTGCCAGCAGCTCGCCGGACGCCCGAAGGGAAGGCTACACCTTC. The encoded protein is CASSSPDARREGYTF. Full variable domain (outside the CDR3, taken from reference TRBV5-6 and TRBJ1-2): DAGVTQSPTHLIKTRGQQVTLRCSPKSGHDTVSWYQQALGQGPQFIFQYYEEEERQRGNFPDRFSGHQFPNYSSELNVNALLLGDSALYLCASSSPDARREGYTFGSGTRLTVV.

The genes are TRBV5-5 and TRBJ2-7, with unresolved D. This CDR3 has 13 amino acids. The V gene's germline CDR1 is SGHKS and CDR2 YYEKEE (reference sequence). V gave up 2 bases and J gave up 1 base, with 7 bases separating them. CDR3 DNA sequence: TGTGCCAGCAGCTTTTTGGCGTCCTACGAGCAGTACTTC. Translating gives CASSFLASYEQYF. Using reference TRBV5-5 and TRBJ2-7 for the parts outside the CDR3, the full variable domain is DAGVTQSPTHLIKTRGQQVTLRCSPISGHKSVSWYQQVLGQGPQFIFQYYEKEERGRGNFPDRFSARQFPNYSSELNVNALLLGDSALYLCASSFLASYEQYFGPGTRLTVT.

This chain joins TRBV12-5 and TRBJ2-3, with 11 bases lining up with TRBD2. CDR3 size: 20 residues. Trimming at V came to 0 bases and at J to 0 bases, leaving 11 bases not matched to a gene. The germline V gene encodes CDR1 LGHNT and CDR2 FRNRAP. The CDR3: CASGLVFGGLAESSTDTQYF. The CDR3 DNA follows: TGTGCTAGTGGTTTGGTATTTGGGGGACTAGCGGAGTCTAGCACAGATACGCAGTATTTT.

The chain uses TRBV6-6 and TRBJ2-5; tentative D call: TRBD2 (6 bases). Germline CDR1 is MNHNY and CDR2 is SVGAGI (reference sequence). The CDR3 has 16 amino acids. V dropped 2 bases and J dropped 5 bases, with 18 bases sitting between them. The CDR3 is CASSYPVGGEEETQYF. The CDR3 coding sequence is TGTGCCAGCAGTTACCCCGTTGGAGGGGAAGAGGAGACCCAGTACTTC.

The chain recombines TRBV19 with TRBJ1-4, with 7 bases that match TRBD1. CDR3 length equals 18 residues. The germline gives CDR1 LNHDA, CDR2 SQIVND (reference sequence). V was clipped by 5 bases and J by 0 bases; unmatched bases: 12. CDR3 sequence: CASSRLRGRSATNEKLFF. The DNA of the CDR3 is TGTGCCAGTAGTCGGTTGAGGGGGCGGAGTGCAACTAATGAAAAACTGTTTTTT.

The J gene is TRBJ2-1, the V gene TRBV10-1, with D perhaps matching TRBD2 (6 bases). Germline CDR1 reads WNHNN; CDR2 reads SYGVQD (reference sequence). This CDR3 is built from 16 residues. The V gene lost 6 bases and the J gene lost 10 bases, with 25 bases spanning the gap. The CDR3 here is CASSPAASVGFVEQFF. The CDR3 DNA reads as TGCGCCAGCAGCCCCGCCGCTAGCGTTGGATTTGTCGAGCAGTTCTTC.

This sequence joins TRBV2 and TRBJ2-3, with D maybe TRBD2 (6 bases). The CDR3 is 15 residues long. The germline CDR1 and CDR2 sequences are SNHLY and FYNNEI. V shed 8 bases and J shed 2 bases, with 17 bases lying between them. As DNA, the CDR3 is TGTGCCAGCGCGCTCGGGAGCGGGTACACAGATACGCAGTATTTT. This sequence encodes CASALGSGYTDTQYF. Full variable domain (rest looked up from reference TRBV2 and TRBJ2-3): EPEVTQTPSHQVTQMGQEVILRCVPISNHLYFYWYRQILGQKVEFLVSFYNNEISEKSEIFDDQFSVERPDGSNFTLKIRSTKLEDSAMYFCASALGSGYTDTQYFGPGTRLTVL.

The V gene is TRBV29-1, the J gene TRBJ2-4; no clear D. The length of the CDR3 is 14 residues. From germline, CDR1 is SQVTM and CDR2 ANQGSEA. Trimming shortened V by 6 bases and J by 0 bases, and 12 bases separated the two germline ends. CDR3 amino acids: CSVRPLLAKNIQYF. CDR3 in DNA: TGCAGCGTCCGCCCTCTACTAGCCAAAAACATTCAGTACTTC. The variable domain in full, with the rest retrieved from reference TRBV29-1 and TRBJ2-4, is SAVISQKPSRDICQRGTSLTIQCQVDSQVTMMFWYRQQPGQSLTLIATANQGSEATYESGFVIDKFPISRPNLTFSTLTVSNMSPEDSSIYLCSVRPLLAKNIQYFGAGTRLSVL.

This chain links TRBV5-4 with TRBJ2-7; TRBD2 matches 7 bases. Germline-derived CDR1 and CDR2 are SGHNT and YYREEE (reference sequence). The CDR3 sequence is 15 residues long. V dropped 3 bases and J dropped 5; count of bases not matched to a gene: 11. CDR3 loop: CASSSRRRESNEQYF. The CDR3 nucleotides read TGTGCCAGCAGCTCCCGTAGGCGGGAGTCCAACGAGCAGTACTTC.